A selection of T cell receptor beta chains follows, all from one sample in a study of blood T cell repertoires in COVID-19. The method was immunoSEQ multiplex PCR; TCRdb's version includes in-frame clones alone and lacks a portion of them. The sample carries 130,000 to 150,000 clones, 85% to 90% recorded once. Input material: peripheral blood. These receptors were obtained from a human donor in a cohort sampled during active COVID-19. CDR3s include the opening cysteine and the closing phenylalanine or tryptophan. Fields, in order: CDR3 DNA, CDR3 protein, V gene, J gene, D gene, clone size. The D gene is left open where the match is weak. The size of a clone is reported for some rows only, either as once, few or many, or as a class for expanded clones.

CDR3 DNA: TGCGCCAGCAGCTCGGAGGTCCGGATTAACACTGAAGCTTTCTTT; CDR3 protein: CASSSEVRINTEAFF; V gene: TRBV4-3; J gene: TRBJ1-1; D gene: NA; clone size: NA
CDR3 DNA: TGTGCCAGCAGCTTGGGGGGGCACAGAGATACGCAGTATTTT; CDR3 protein: CASSLGGHRDTQYF; V gene: TRBV5-8; J gene: TRBJ2-3; D gene: NA; clone size: NA
CDR3 DNA: TGTGCCAGTAGTATCAGGAGCGGAACTAGCACAGATACGCAGTATTTT; CDR3 protein: CASSIRSGTSTDTQYF; V gene: TRBV19; J gene: TRBJ2-3; D gene: NA; clone size: NA
CDR3 DNA: TGTGCTAGCAGCCACGGACTAAACAATGAGCAGTTCTTC; CDR3 protein: CASSHGLNNEQFF; V gene: TRBV7-7; J gene: TRBJ2-1; D gene: NA; clone size: NA
CDR3 DNA: TGTGCCAGCAGCTTAGGACAAAAGGTCTCACCCCTCCACTTT; CDR3 protein: CASSLGQKVSPLHF; V gene: TRBV11-2; J gene: TRBJ1-6; D gene: NA; clone size: NA
CDR3 DNA: TGTGCCAGCAGCCCGGACAGTCTATCATCCTATGGCTACACCTTC; CDR3 protein: CASSPDSLSSYGYTF; V gene: TRBV7-2; J gene: TRBJ1-2; D gene: NA; clone size: once
CDR3 DNA: TGTGCCTGGAGTGTAAATATGGCAGGCTACCAAGAGACCCAGTACTTC; CDR3 protein: CAWSVNMAGYQETQYF; V gene: TRBV30; J gene: TRBJ2-5; D gene: NA; clone size: NA
CDR3 DNA: TGCGCCAGCGAGCGCGGGGGAGGGCCGAACAATGAGCAGTTCTTC; CDR3 protein: CASERGGGPNNEQFF; V gene: TRBV5-1; J gene: TRBJ2-1; D gene: TRBD2; clone size: NA
CDR3 DNA: TGTGCCAGCAGACAACTAGCGGGTGGCACAGATACGCAGTATTTT; CDR3 protein: CASRQLAGGTDTQYF; V gene: TRBV7-2; J gene: TRBJ2-3; D gene: TRBD2; clone size: once
CDR3 DNA: TGTGCCAGCAGGCACACAACAGGGAGAGGTTCCTACGAGCAGTACTTC; CDR3 protein: CASRHTTGRGSYEQYF; V gene: TRBV6-6; J gene: TRBJ2-7; D gene: NA; clone size: NA
CDR3 DNA: TGTGCCAGCAGTTACCGGAGGACTAGCTGGTACGAGCAGTACTTC; CDR3 protein: CASSYRRTSWYEQYF; V gene: TRBV6-5; J gene: TRBJ2-7; D gene: TRBD2; clone size: NA
CDR3 DNA: TGTGCCAGCAGGCCGAGCAGGGGCGCCCAGCCCCAGCATTTT; CDR3 protein: CASRPSRGAQPQHF; V gene: TRBV6-5; J gene: TRBJ1-5; D gene: NA; clone size: NA
CDR3 DNA: TGTGCCAGCAGTTACACAGGGGCAGCGGAGACCCAGTACTTC; CDR3 protein: CASSYTGAAETQYF; V gene: TRBV6-5; J gene: TRBJ2-5; D gene: TRBD1; clone size: NA
CDR3 DNA: TGTGCCAGCAGCACGGGGGGAACCGGGGAGCTGTTTTTT; CDR3 protein: CASSTGGTGELFF; V gene: TRBV2; J gene: TRBJ2-2; D gene: TRBD2; clone size: NA
CDR3 DNA: TGTGCCAGCAGCTCCTCCAGGATTGGCTCTGGGGCCAACGTCCTGACTTTC; CDR3 protein: CASSSSRIGSGANVLTF; V gene: TRBV4-2; J gene: TRBJ2-6; D gene: NA; clone size: few
CDR3 DNA: TGTGCCAGCAGCCCCCGGACCCTTTCTAGGGGATTCTTC; CDR3 protein: CASSPRTLSRGFF; V gene: TRBV7-8; J gene: TRBJ2-1; D gene: NA; clone size: NA
CDR3 DNA: TGTGCCAGCAGCTTCTGGACAGGGGGCGCGTCCGAGCAGTACTTC; CDR3 protein: CASSFWTGGASEQYF; V gene: TRBV7-2; J gene: TRBJ2-7; D gene: TRBD1; clone size: NA
CDR3 DNA: TGTGCCAGTAGTAATACAGGGGCCGGAGCCAGCACCGGGGAGCTGTTTTTT; CDR3 protein: CASSNTGAGASTGELFF; V gene: TRBV19; J gene: TRBJ2-2; D gene: TRBD1; clone size: NA
CDR3 DNA: TGTGCCAGCAGCCCGACGACAGGGCCCTCCTACGAGCAGTACTTC; CDR3 protein: CASSPTTGPSYEQYF; V gene: TRBV5-4; J gene: TRBJ2-7; D gene: TRBD1; clone size: few
CDR3 DNA: TGTGCCAGCAGCTTGACTAGCCCGAGCTCCTACGAGCAGTACTTC; CDR3 protein: CASSLTSPSSYEQYF; V gene: TRBV11-2; J gene: TRBJ2-7; D gene: TRBD2; clone size: few
CDR3 DNA: TGCAGTGCTAGTGAACTCGGACAGGGGGCAGGGGAACAGCCCCAGCATTTT; CDR3 protein: CSASELGQGAGEQPQHF; V gene: TRBV20-1; J gene: TRBJ1-5; D gene: TRBD1; clone size: NA
CDR3 DNA: TGTGCCAGCAGTCAAGCGGGAGGGCTTCGGAATGAGCAGTTCTTC; CDR3 protein: CASSQAGGLRNEQFF; V gene: TRBV6-1; J gene: TRBJ2-1; D gene: TRBD2; clone size: NA
CDR3 DNA: TGCAGCGTTGAGGACCGGACAGGGAGAAACATTCAGTACTTC; CDR3 protein: CSVEDRTGRNIQYF; V gene: TRBV29-1; J gene: TRBJ2-4; D gene: TRBD1; clone size: NA
CDR3 DNA: TGTGCCAGCAGCTTGAGGTGGCGGGACCTCTATGGCTACACCTTC; CDR3 protein: CASSLRWRDLYGYTF; V gene: TRBV5-6; J gene: TRBJ1-2; D gene: NA; clone size: NA
CDR3 DNA: TGTGCCAGCAGCGTAGCCTCAGGGGCTGACACCATATATTTT; CDR3 protein: CASSVASGADTIYF; V gene: TRBV9; J gene: TRBJ1-3; D gene: NA; clone size: NA
CDR3 DNA: TGTGCCAGCAGCTTGGTTTCCGGACAGGGGAGCAATGAGCAGTTCTTC; CDR3 protein: CASSLVSGQGSNEQFF; V gene: TRBV5-5; J gene: TRBJ2-1; D gene: TRBD1; clone size: NA
CDR3 DNA: TGTGCCAGCAGCTTGCGCGGGGGCTCCTATAATTCACCCCTCCACTTT; CDR3 protein: CASSLRGGSYNSPLHF; V gene: TRBV5-6; J gene: TRBJ1-6; D gene: NA; clone size: NA
CDR3 DNA: TGCGCCAGCAGCTTGGAGGGGTCCGACACCGGGGAGCTGTTTTTT; CDR3 protein: CASSLEGSDTGELFF; V gene: TRBV5-1; J gene: TRBJ2-2; D gene: NA; clone size: NA
CDR3 DNA: TGTGCCAGCAAACGGGGTCCATCCTACAATGAGCAGTTCTTC; CDR3 protein: CASKRGPSYNEQFF; V gene: TRBV14; J gene: TRBJ2-1; D gene: NA; clone size: NA
CDR3 DNA: TGTGCCAGCAGCTTAGACCGGGGGTCACCCCTCCACTTT; CDR3 protein: CASSLDRGSPLHF; V gene: TRBV11-2; J gene: TRBJ1-6; D gene: NA; clone size: NA
CDR3 DNA: TGTGCCAGCAGCGGAGAGGGAACAGCGGGTTCCTTTGGCTACACCTTC; CDR3 protein: CASSGEGTAGSFGYTF; V gene: TRBV9; J gene: TRBJ1-2; D gene: NA; clone size: NA
CDR3 DNA: TGTGCCAGCAGCTTCATGGGGGGAGACACCGGGGAGCTGTTTTTT; CDR3 protein: CASSFMGGDTGELFF; V gene: TRBV7-2; J gene: TRBJ2-2; D gene: NA; clone size: NA
CDR3 DNA: TGTGCCAGCACAGGGGAGATCTACGAGCAGTACTTC; CDR3 protein: CASTGEIYEQYF; V gene: TRBV12-3/TRBV12-4; J gene: TRBJ2-7; D gene: NA; clone size: NA
CDR3 DNA: TGTGCCAGCAGCGGGGACACCCTCTCTGGGGCCAACGTCCTGACTTTC; CDR3 protein: CASSGDTLSGANVLTF; V gene: TRBV28; J gene: TRBJ2-6; D gene: NA; clone size: NA
CDR3 DNA: TGTGCCAGCAGCGCCACCGGGACAGGGGTGACTGAAGCTTTCTTT; CDR3 protein: CASSATGTGVTEAFF; V gene: TRBV6-5; J gene: TRBJ1-1; D gene: TRBD1; clone size: NA
CDR3 DNA: TGTGCCAGCAGCTCGTCCACAGATACGCAGTATTTT; CDR3 protein: CASSSSTDTQYF; V gene: TRBV11-3; J gene: TRBJ2-3; D gene: NA; clone size: NA
CDR3 DNA: TGTGCCAGCAGCCCAGGGGCCTTCAATCAGCCCCAGCATTTT; CDR3 protein: CASSPGAFNQPQHF; V gene: TRBV7-6; J gene: TRBJ1-5; D gene: NA; clone size: NA
CDR3 DNA: TGTGCCAGTAGCCTCTATTCGGGACAAGGAAACACCATATATTTT; CDR3 protein: CASSLYSGQGNTIYF; V gene: TRBV19; J gene: TRBJ1-3; D gene: NA; clone size: NA
CDR3 DNA: TGTGCCAGTAGTCCAAGCCGGGACAGGCTACCAGTTTATGAAAAACTGTTTTTT; CDR3 protein: CASSPSRDRLPVYEKLFF; V gene: TRBV19; J gene: TRBJ1-4; D gene: TRBD1; clone size: NA
CDR3 DNA: TGCGCCAGCAGCCAAGAAGGACAGGGTCTATCGGAGCAGTACTTC; CDR3 protein: CASSQEGQGLSEQYF; V gene: TRBV4-1; J gene: TRBJ2-7; D gene: TRBD1; clone size: NA
CDR3 DNA: TGTGCCAGCAGCGCTCGGACAGGGTTTAGCACAGATACGCAGTATTTT; CDR3 protein: CASSARTGFSTDTQYF; V gene: TRBV7-6; J gene: TRBJ2-3; D gene: TRBD1; clone size: NA
CDR3 DNA: TGCAGTGCTAGTCGGGGAGGCTGGATAGATTCACCCCTCCACTTT; CDR3 protein: CSASRGGWIDSPLHF; V gene: TRBV20-1; J gene: TRBJ1-6; D gene: NA; clone size: NA
CDR3 DNA: TGTGCCAGTAGTGCCGGGGGACAGGGTAGCGTTGAAAAACTGTTTTTT; CDR3 protein: CASSAGGQGSVEKLFF; V gene: TRBV19; J gene: TRBJ1-4; D gene: TRBD1; clone size: NA
CDR3 DNA: TGTGCCAGCAGCCGCACTACTAGCGCGAACACCGGGGAGCTGTTTTTT; CDR3 protein: CASSRTTSANTGELFF; V gene: TRBV7-3; J gene: TRBJ2-2; D gene: TRBD2; clone size: NA
CDR3 DNA: TGCGCCAGCAGCCATACCGGGACAGACTATGGCTACACCTTC; CDR3 protein: CASSHTGTDYGYTF; V gene: TRBV4-1; J gene: TRBJ1-2; D gene: TRBD1; clone size: NA
CDR3 DNA: TGTGCCAGCAGGGGGGGAATGGGGATCCACGAGCAGTACTTC; CDR3 protein: CASRGGMGIHEQYF; V gene: TRBV11-2; J gene: TRBJ2-7; D gene: NA; clone size: NA
CDR3 DNA: TGCGCCAGCAGCTTTCAGGCAGGGGATCAGCCCCAGCATTTT; CDR3 protein: CASSFQAGDQPQHF; V gene: TRBV5-1; J gene: TRBJ1-5; D gene: NA; clone size: NA
CDR3 DNA: TGCGCCAGCAGGCAAGTTATTACAGGGGGCAATCAGCCCCAGCATTTT; CDR3 protein: CASRQVITGGNQPQHF; V gene: TRBV4-1; J gene: TRBJ1-5; D gene: TRBD1; clone size: NA
CDR3 DNA: TGTGCCTGGGGACAGGGTCGTGTGGACTACGAGCAGTACTTC; CDR3 protein: CAWGQGRVDYEQYF; V gene: TRBV30; J gene: TRBJ2-7; D gene: TRBD1; clone size: NA
CDR3 DNA: TGTGCCAGCTCACCAATGACTAGCGGGGGAAAAGAGACCCAGTACTTC; CDR3 protein: CASSPMTSGGKETQYF; V gene: TRBV18; J gene: TRBJ2-5; D gene: TRBD2; clone size: NA
CDR3 DNA: TGTGCCAGCAGCTTAGCCAGCGGGGGTGTCACAGATACGCAGTATTTT; CDR3 protein: CASSLASGGVTDTQYF; V gene: TRBV11-1; J gene: TRBJ2-3; D gene: TRBD2; clone size: NA
CDR3 DNA: TGTGCCAGCAGAGCGGGACAGGGGATGTACAATGAGCAGTTCTTC; CDR3 protein: CASRAGQGMYNEQFF; V gene: TRBV6-5; J gene: TRBJ2-1; D gene: TRBD1; clone size: NA
CDR3 DNA: TGCGCCAGCAGCCAAGGGACTAGCGGGGTTCAAGAGACCCAGTACTTC; CDR3 protein: CASSQGTSGVQETQYF; V gene: TRBV4-3; J gene: TRBJ2-5; D gene: TRBD2; clone size: NA
CDR3 DNA: TGTGCCAGCAGTGAAATCAGGACACGGATGGGCTACACCTTC; CDR3 protein: CASSEIRTRMGYTF; V gene: TRBV2; J gene: TRBJ1-2; D gene: NA; clone size: NA